These T cell receptor beta chains were read from a single sample in a study of T cells in Graves' hyperthyroidism and ophthalmopathy. TCRdb re-derived calls from the multiplex PCR reads in MiXCR, one entry per CDR3 protein. The profile covers about 580,000 distinct CDR3 sequences, with 11% to 15% appearing a single time and approximately 5.7% taken by the ten largest. The sequencing input was blood. The receptors were sampled from a woman in her twenties or thirties with Graves' hyperthyroidism that later progressed to Graves' ophthalmopathy. Both conserved end residues are part of each CDR3. Fields, in order: clone size, V gene, CDR3 protein. Clone size is stated in some rows and not others, as once, few, many or a class when expanded.

abundance: many; v_gene: TRBV27; CDR3aa: CASSLSRHSAGETQYF
abundance: many; v_gene: TRBV10-3; CDR3aa: CANARTGYEQYF
abundance: many; v_gene: TRBV20-1; CDR3aa: CSANKGGNTGELFF
abundance: many; v_gene: TRBV5-1; CDR3aa: CASSSLQLDTQYF
abundance: NA; v_gene: TRBV18; CDR3aa: CASSPQVSGSSYNEQLF
abundance: few; v_gene: TRBV4-2; CDR3aa: CASSQRASGSSYEQYF
abundance: NA; v_gene: TRBV28; CDR3aa: CASSFPRSWFPNTEAFF
abundance: NA; v_gene: TRBV20-1; CDR3aa: CSAQSTSGSVGDEQFF
abundance: many; v_gene: TRBV2; CDR3aa: CASSEGEQFF
abundance: many; v_gene: TRBV7-8; CDR3aa: CASSSTPGQGADYGYTF
abundance: many; v_gene: TRBV7-9; CDR3aa: CASSLGAGYSNQPQHF
abundance: many; v_gene: TRBV16; CDR3aa: CASSQYRGTAGTYEQYF
abundance: NA; v_gene: TRBV6-2/TRBV6-3; CDR3aa: CASSYSVDSYEQFF
abundance: few; v_gene: TRBV29-1; CDR3aa: CSVESCGEKTQPQHF
abundance: many; v_gene: TRBV9; CDR3aa: CASSVAARRDGELFF
abundance: many; v_gene: TRBV12-3/TRBV12-4; CDR3aa: CASRQLGQRPNEQYF
abundance: many; v_gene: TRBV19; CDR3aa: CASSILGGGANVLTF